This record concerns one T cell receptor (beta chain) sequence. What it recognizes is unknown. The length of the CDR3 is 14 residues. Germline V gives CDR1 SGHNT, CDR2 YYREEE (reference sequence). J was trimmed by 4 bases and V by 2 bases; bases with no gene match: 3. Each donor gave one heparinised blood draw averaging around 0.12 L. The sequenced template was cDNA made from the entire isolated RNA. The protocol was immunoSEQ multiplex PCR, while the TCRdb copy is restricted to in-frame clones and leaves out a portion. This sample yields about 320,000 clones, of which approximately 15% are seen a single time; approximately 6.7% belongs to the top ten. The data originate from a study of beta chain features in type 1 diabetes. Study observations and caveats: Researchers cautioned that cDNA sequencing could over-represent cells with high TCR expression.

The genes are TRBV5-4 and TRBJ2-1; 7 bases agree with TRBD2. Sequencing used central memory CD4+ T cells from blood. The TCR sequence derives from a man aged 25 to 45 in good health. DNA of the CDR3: TGTGCCAGCAGCTTATTTAGCGGGTACAATGAGCAGTTCTTC. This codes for CASSLFSGYNEQFF.